The 11 T cell receptor beta chains in this list originate from one sample, sequenced in a study of shared clonotypes between healthy human individuals. Data came from immunoSEQ multiplex PCR; TCRdb stores just in-frame clones and leaves some out. The table has fewer than 2.5 million clones, more than 85% seen once. The specimen was naive CD4+ T cells from PBMCs. Subset defined: CD45RA+ positively selected. The receptors shown here come from a man in his late teens or twenties in good health. Some clones in this sample may be carry-over from other donors' samples.

This rearrangement joins TRBV28 to TRBJ1-2; D gene unclear. Trimming cost V 7 bases and J 3 bases, with 15 bases left between them. Germline loops: CDR1 MDHEN, CDR2 SYDVKM. CDR3 length: 14 amino acids. CDR3 nucleotides: TGTGCCAGCATCCAAGGGCCTTTCTACTATGGCTACACCTTC. Translating it yields CASIQGPFYYGYTF.

This chain connects TRBV15 to TRBJ2-1, with D possibly TRBD2 on 6 matching bases. Trimming pared 2 bases from V and 4 bases from J, leaving 12 bases between. The CDR3 has 15 residues. Germline V gene sequence: CDR1 LNHNV, CDR2 YYDKDF (reference sequence). The CDR3, as DNA: TGTGCCACCAGCAGAAGCTGGGCGGGGTACAATGAGCAGTTCTTC. This gives the protein CATSRSWAGYNEQFF.

The J gene is TRBJ1-4, the V gene TRBV6-1, with no clear D. Germline V CDR1 and CDR2: MNHNS, SASEGT. Trimming removed 8 bases from V and 1 base from J, with 8 bases in between. CDR3 size: 13 residues. The CDR3 loop reads CASARVTNEKLFF. CDR3 DNA sequence: TGTGCCAGCGCGCGGGTAACTAATGAAAAACTGTTTTTT.

The V call is TRBV11-3, the J call TRBJ2-1, with 9 bases fitting TRBD1. Germline V lookup: CDR1 SGHNT, CDR2 YENEEA. J was trimmed by 1 base and V by 3 bases; bases with no gene match: 1. This CDR3 region has 15 residues. CDR3 bases: TGTGCCAGCAGCTTGACAGGGGGATCCTACAATGAGCAGTTCTTC. Its translation is CASSLTGGSYNEQFF. The entire variable domain, with the rest obtained from reference TRBV11-3 and TRBJ2-1, is as follows: EAGVVQSPRYKIIEKKQPVAFWCNPISGHNTLYWYLQNLGQGPELLIRYENEEAVDDSQLPKDRFSAERLKGVDSTLKIQPAELGDSAVYLCASSLTGGSYNEQFFGPGTRLTVL.

The chain couples TRBV7-2 to TRBJ2-7; weak D call: TRBD2 (5 bases). In germline, CDR1 is SGHTA, CDR2 FQGNSA. The CDR3 has 14 amino acids. V lost 5 bases and J 7 bases, leaving 18 bases between the germline ends. The CDR3 sequence: CASSRGPPDGEQYF. DNA for the CDR3: TGTGCCAGCAGCAGAGGGCCCCCCGACGGGGAGCAGTACTTC.

The rearrangement uses TRBV7-2 and TRBJ1-3, with TRBD1 matching 8 bases. V lost 5 bases to trimming and J lost 4 bases; unmatched junction nucleotides: 4. The CDR3 has 14 amino acids. Germline V lookup: CDR1 SGHTA, CDR2 FQGNSA. As DNA, the CDR3 is TGTGCCAGCAGCCCGTGGGACAGGGGAAACACCATATATTTT. Translated, it gives CASSPWDRGNTIYF.

V is TRBV9 and J is TRBJ1-2; 9 bases match TRBD1. Trimming at V came to 2 bases and at J to 2 bases, leaving 4 bases not matched to a gene. CDR3 size: 15 residues. Per the germline V gene, CDR1 is SGDLS and CDR2 is YYNGEE. The CDR3 nucleotides read TGTGCCAGCAGCGTTGGGGACAGGGCCAACTATGGCTACACCTTC. Encoded protein: CASSVGDRANYGYTF.

The V and J genes are TRBV11-3 and TRBJ2-3; 7 positions match TRBD2. Germline CDR1 is SGHNT and CDR2 is YENEEA. The CDR3 runs 15 residues. Trimming at V came to 1 base and at J to 2 bases, leaving 3 bases not matched to a gene. For the CDR3, the DNA is TGTGCCAGCAGCTTAGGGGGGACTAACACAGATACGCAGTATTTT. Translated: CASSLGGTNTDTQYF.

The V gene is TRBV6-6, the J gene TRBJ2-5; TRBD2 matches at 9 bases. The CDR3 loop spans 14 amino acids. J lost 5 bases, V lost 2 bases, and 3 bases had no gene match. CDR1 MNHNY and CDR2 SVGAGI come from the germline V gene (reference sequence). The CDR3 DNA reads as TGTGCCAGCAGTTACGTGGCGGGAGGGGAGACCCAGTACTTC. It translates to CASSYVAGGETQYF.

Notes on this clone: Other DNA sequences in the sample encode the same CDR3. This chain joins TRBV29-1 and TRBJ1-5; no definite D call. The CDR3 has 12 residues. Trimming took off 4 bases at V and 5 bases at J, with 9 bases between the two ends. CDR1 and CDR2 from the germline V gene are SQVTM and ANQGSEA. The CDR3 sequence: CSVGWGDQPQHF. The CDR3 DNA reads as TGCAGCGTTGGATGGGGAGATCAGCCCCAGCATTTT. The complete variable domain, with remaining parts taken from reference TRBV29-1 and TRBJ1-5, reads SAVISQKPSRDICQRGTSLTIQCQVDSQVTMMFWYRQQPGQSLTLIATANQGSEATYESGFVIDKFPISRPNLTFSTLTVSNMSPEDSSIYLCSVGWGDQPQHFGDGTRLSIL.

The rearrangement joins TRBV11-3 to TRBJ2-5; TRBD1 matches 7 bases. With 1 base clipped from V and 0 bases from J, the junction kept 2 bases outside the gene matches. CDR3 length equals 15 residues. Germline lookup yields CDR1 SGHNT and CDR2 YENEEA. DNA of the CDR3: TGTGCCAGCAGCTTAGGGGGACAGCACCAAGAGACCCAGTACTTC. Protein sequence: CASSLGGQHQETQYF.